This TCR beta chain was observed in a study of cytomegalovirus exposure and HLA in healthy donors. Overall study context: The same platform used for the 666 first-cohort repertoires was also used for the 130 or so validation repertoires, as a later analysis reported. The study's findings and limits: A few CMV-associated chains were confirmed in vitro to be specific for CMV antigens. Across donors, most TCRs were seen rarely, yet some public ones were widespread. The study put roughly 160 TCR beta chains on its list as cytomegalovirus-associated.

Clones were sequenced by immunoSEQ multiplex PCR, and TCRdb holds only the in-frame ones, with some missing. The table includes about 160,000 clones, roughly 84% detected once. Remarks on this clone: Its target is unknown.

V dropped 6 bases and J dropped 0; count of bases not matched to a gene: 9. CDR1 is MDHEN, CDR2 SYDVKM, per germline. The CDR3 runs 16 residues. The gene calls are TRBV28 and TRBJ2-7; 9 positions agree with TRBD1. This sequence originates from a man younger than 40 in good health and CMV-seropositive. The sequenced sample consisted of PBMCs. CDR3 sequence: CASSDPGQGNSYEQYF. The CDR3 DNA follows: TGTGCCAGCAGCGATCCGGGACAGGGAAACTCCTACGAGCAGTACTTC.